This entry features one T cell receptor beta chain sequence. This CDR3 is built from 14 residues. Germline V lookup: CDR1 LNHDA, CDR2 SQIVND (reference sequence). V lost 5 bases and J lost 5, with 16 bases in between. The sample is drawn from a study of PD-L1 blockade in urothelial cancer. The protocol was immunoSEQ multiplex PCR, while the TCRdb copy is restricted to in-frame clones and leaves out a portion. The sample has 20,000 to 30,000 clones, approximately 86% seen once; the top ten hold roughly 31%. This chain uses TRBV19 with TRBJ2-7; D gene unclear. The TCR originated in a man between 60 and 75 years old with urothelial cancer. This sample comprised PBMCs, obtained around atezolizumab (anti-PD-L1) treatment. The CDR3 sequence is CASSFRSTIHEQYF. The CDR3 coding sequence is TGTGCCAGTAGTTTCCGGAGCACCATCCACGAGCAGTACTTC.